These 16 T cell receptor beta chains came from one sample sequenced in a study of blood T cell repertoires in COVID-19. The repertoire was sequenced with immunoSEQ multiplex PCR; TCRdb's copy has only in-frame clones and lacks some. The repertoire consists of about 59,000 clones, with roughly nine tenths occurring once and the leading ten covering over 7.5%. Sequencing input: peripheral blood. Receptors were obtained from a human donor in a cohort sampled during active COVID-19.

The chain is built from TRBV7-2 and TRBJ2-6; D gene ambiguous. Looked up from germline, CDR1 is SGHTA and CDR2 is FQGNSA. There are 14 residues in the CDR3. V gave up 7 bases and J gave up 0 bases, with 7 bases separating them. CDR3 region: CASTFNSGANVLTF. CDR3 nucleotides: TGTGCCAGCACCTTTAACTCTGGGGCCAACGTCCTGACTTTC.

This clone was seen once. J is TRBJ2-1 and V is TRBV19, with 7 positions matching TRBD1. The CDR3 is 12 amino acids. Per the germline V gene, CDR1 is LNHDA and CDR2 is SQIVND (reference sequence). After removal of 5 bases from V and 9 bases from J, the junction contained 4 bases not matched to a gene. For the CDR3, the DNA is TGTGCCAGTAGTGACAGGGTTCTTGAGCAGTTCTTC. It translates to CASSDRVLEQFF. The full variable domain, its missing parts supplied by reference TRBV19 and TRBJ2-1, is DGGITQSPKYLFRKEGQNVTLSCEQNLNHDAMYWYRQDPGQGLRLIYYSQIVNDFQKGDIAEGYSVSREKKESFPLTVTSAQKNPTAFYLCASSDRVLEQFFGPGTRLTVL.

The chain has TRBV2 and TRBJ2-3; TRBD2 matches 10 bases. Germline-derived CDR1 and CDR2 are SNHLY and FYNNEI. V lost 10 bases to trimming and J lost 2 bases; unmatched junction nucleotides: 9. This CDR3 has 15 amino acids. The DNA of the CDR3 is TGTGCCAACTCACTAGCGGGGCTGATCACAGATACGCAGTATTTT. Translated: CANSLAGLITDTQYF.

The rearrangement joins TRBV19 to TRBJ1-5; D call uncertain. From germline, CDR1 is LNHDA and CDR2 SQIVND (reference sequence). V was trimmed by 2 bases and J by 9 bases, leaving 8 bases between them. The length of the CDR3 is 12 residues. This chain's CDR3 is CASSIRGAPQHF. DNA for the CDR3: TGTGCCAGTAGTATACGAGGCGCGCCCCAGCATTTT.

The chain employs TRBV6-5 and TRBJ2-7, with TRBD2 as a possible D gene (6 bases). V was cut by 6 bases and J by 6 bases, with 18 bases left in between. The CDR3 is 14 residues long. Germline CDR1 MNHEY, CDR2 SVGAGI. In DNA, the CDR3 is TGTGCCAGCAGCAGGGACTGGGGATCGGGCGAGCAGTACTTC. Its protein product is CASSRDWGSGEQYF.

The chain carries TRBV27 and TRBJ2-7; 9 bases are shared with TRBD1. Germline V gives CDR1 MNHEY, CDR2 SMNVEV (reference sequence). With 5 bases clipped from V and 2 bases from J, the junction kept 1 base outside the gene matches. CDR3 length equals 13 residues. In DNA form, the CDR3 reads TGTGCCAGCAGTGGACAGGGGCCCTACGAGCAGTACTTC. This codes for CASSGQGPYEQYF.

The genes are TRBV7-2 and TRBJ1-2; the D is unclear. Trimming removed 5 bases at V and 5 bases at J, with 18 bases between. The CDR3 loop spans 15 amino acids. The germline V gene encodes CDR1 SGHTA and CDR2 FQGNSA. This CDR3 reads CASSATREGRYGYTF. The CDR3 region has the DNA TGTGCCAGCAGCGCCACTAGGGAGGGAAGATATGGCTACACCTTC.

This clone has a handful of counts. The chain combines TRBV2 with TRBJ1-5; D remains ambiguous. Looked up from germline, CDR1 is SNHLY and CDR2 is FYNNEI. The length of the CDR3 is 13 residues. V lost 7 bases and J 2 bases, leaving 9 bases between the germline ends. This CDR3 reads CASKEGGNQPQHF. The CDR3 region has the DNA TGTGCCAGCAAAGAGGGTGGCAATCAGCCCCAGCATTTT.

By its share, this clone is medium-sized. The gene calls are TRBV7-9 and TRBJ2-7; D is possibly TRBD1 (6 bases). The V gene lost 3 bases and the J gene lost 5 bases, with 8 bases spanning the gap. Germline CDR1 reads SEHNR; CDR2 reads FQNEAQ (reference sequence). The CDR3 length is 12 residues. The chain's CDR3 is CASSFKGDEQYF. In DNA form, the CDR3 reads TGTGCCAGCAGCTTCAAGGGGGACGAGCAGTACTTC.

The V gene is TRBV7-2, the J gene TRBJ1-4, with D maybe TRBD1 (5 bases). The CDR3 consists of 15 residues. Looked up from germline, CDR1 is SGHTA and CDR2 is FQGNSA. Deletions cut 5 bases from V and 5 bases from J, with 15 bases between. For the CDR3, the DNA is TGTGCCAGCAGCCCATTCAGGGTCCCAAATGAAAAACTGTTTTTT. Its translation: CASSPFRVPNEKLFF.

CDR3 in DNA: TGTGCCAGCAGTTATCTTGTCAAAATCAGGAACACTGAAGCTTTCTTT. This sequence encodes CASSYLVKIRNTEAFF. This rearrangement joins TRBV28 to TRBJ1-1, with D unclear. The length of the CDR3 is 16 residues. Germline CDR1 MDHEN, CDR2 SYDVKM. Trimming cost V 4 bases and J 1 base, with 16 bases left between them.

The V call is TRBV14, the J call TRBJ2-2; 10 nucleotides match TRBD2. The length of the CDR3 is 15 residues. CDR1 and CDR2 (germline): SGHDN, FVKESK. V lost 5 bases to trimming and J lost 5 bases; unmatched junction nucleotides: 5. In nucleotides, the CDR3 is TGTGCCAGCAGCGCTCTAGCGGGAGTAACCGGGGAGCTGTTTTTT. Translating it yields CASSALAGVTGELFF.

The rearrangement uses TRBV6-6 and TRBJ2-7, with 10 bases matching TRBD2. There are 14 residues in the CDR3. Trimming cost V 8 bases and J 2 bases; bases outside gene matches: 6. The V gene's germline CDR1 is MNHNY and CDR2 SVGAGI (reference sequence). As DNA, the CDR3 is TGTGCCAGCGGACGGACTAGCGGAACCTACGAGCAGTACTTC. Its translation: CASGRTSGTYEQYF.

The chain links TRBV4-1 to TRBJ2-6; maybe TRBD1 (5 bases). V lost 3 bases and J 0 bases, leaving 15 bases between the germline ends. This CDR3 is built from 18 residues. Germline V gene sequence: CDR1 MGHRA, CDR2 YSYEKL. The CDR3 region has the DNA TGCGCCAGCAGCCAGAACCAGGGAAAAAGCTCTGGGGCCAACGTCCTGACTTTC. This gives the protein CASSQNQGKSSGANVLTF.

This rearrangement joins TRBV2 to TRBJ1-2; D possibly corresponds to TRBD1 (5 bases). The V end was cut by 7 bases, the J end by 6 bases, with 15 bases between. The CDR3 has 13 residues. Germline CDR1 SNHLY, CDR2 FYNNEI. The CDR3 DNA follows: TGTGCCAGCACCGCGCGGCAGGGTGATGGCTACACCTTC. As protein: CASTARQGDGYTF.

CDR3 loop: CASSLSGGRQFF. The CDR3 coding sequence is TGTGCCAGCAGTTTATCCGGGGGGAGGCAGTTCTTC. The chain links TRBV27 to TRBJ2-1; 7 positions agree with TRBD2. Trimming at V came to 0 bases and at J to 12 bases, leaving 2 bases not matched to a gene. In germline, CDR1 is MNHEY, CDR2 SMNVEV (reference sequence). The CDR3 consists of 12 residues.